The clone carrying this T cell receptor beta chain was found once. Its specificity is not known. The sample belongs to a study of cytomegalovirus exposure and HLA in healthy donors. Study-wide background: The approximately 110 validation repertoires, a later analysis reported, used the same platform as the roughly 610 first-cohort repertoires.

V gave up 6 bases and J gave up 7 bases, with 10 bases separating them. This CDR3 is 11 amino acids long. Germline V lookup: CDR1 MRHNA, CDR2 SNTAGT. Generated by immunoSEQ multiplex PCR, the TCRdb table keeps only in-frame clones and is missing some. Of some 60,000 clones listed, 96% are singletons. Broader study findings: In vitro confirmation showed a few CMV-associated chains to be CMV antigen specific.

The sample consisted of PBMCs. The clonotype comes from a man younger than 35 in good health and CMV-seronegative. The J gene is TRBJ2-7, the V gene TRBV6-4; possibly TRBD1 for D (5 bases). CDR3 sequence (DNA): TGTGCCAGCAGATTTCAGGGAGAGCAGTACTTC. It is translated as CASRFQGEQYF.